This T cell receptor beta chain was identified during a study of molecular identifiers for immune sequencing clone quantification. Study conclusions and caveats: More than 99% of effector molecules, versus under 1% of naive-cell molecules, belonged to clones above 20 RNA copies.

Methods described previously were used for bulk TCR libraries, and listed TCR primers were applied. TCRdb itself ran the PCR reads through MiXCR, one entry per CDR3 protein. The data hold more than 250,000 distinct CDR3 sequences, with roughly 23% observed a single time. This clonotype was seen many times. Its antigen is currently unknown. The V gene lost 7 bases and the J gene lost 7 bases, with 13 bases spanning the gap. Germline CDR1 and CDR2: MNHEY and SVGAGI. This CDR3 is 13 amino acids long. The sequenced sample consisted of naive CD8+ T cells from blood, with Jurkat cell RNA spiked in. Subset reported: FACS-sorted CD8+CD4-CCR7+CD45RA+ naive T cells. The V and J genes are TRBV6-5 and TRBJ1-4, with D hard to call. The TCR sequence derives from a human donor in good health. Some libraries in this study had Jurkat cell RNA spiked in. CDR3 nucleotide sequence: TGTGCCAGCACCTCAGGCCCGGGTGAAAAACTGTTTTTT. This gives the protein CASTSGPGEKLFF.